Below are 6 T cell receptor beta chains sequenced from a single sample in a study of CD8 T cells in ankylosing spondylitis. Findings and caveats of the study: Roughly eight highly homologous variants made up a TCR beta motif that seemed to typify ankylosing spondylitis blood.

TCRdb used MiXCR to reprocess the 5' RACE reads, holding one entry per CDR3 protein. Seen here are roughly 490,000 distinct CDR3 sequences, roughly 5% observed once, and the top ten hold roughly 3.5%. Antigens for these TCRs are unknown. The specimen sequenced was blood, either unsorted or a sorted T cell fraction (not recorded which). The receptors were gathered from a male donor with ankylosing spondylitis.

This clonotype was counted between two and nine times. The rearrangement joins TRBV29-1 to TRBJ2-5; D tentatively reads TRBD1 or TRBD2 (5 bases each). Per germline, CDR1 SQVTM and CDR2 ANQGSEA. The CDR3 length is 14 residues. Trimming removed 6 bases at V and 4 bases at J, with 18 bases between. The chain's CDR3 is CSVAERGSGETQYF. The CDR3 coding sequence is TGCAGCGTGGCTGAACGGGGCAGCGGAGAGACCCAGTACTTC.

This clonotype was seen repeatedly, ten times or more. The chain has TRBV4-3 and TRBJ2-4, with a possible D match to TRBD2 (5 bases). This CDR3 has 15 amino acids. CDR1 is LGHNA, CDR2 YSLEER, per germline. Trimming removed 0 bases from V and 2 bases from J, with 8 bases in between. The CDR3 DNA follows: TGCGCCAGCAGCCAAGACAGCGGTACCAAAAACATTCAGTACTTC. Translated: CASSQDSGTKNIQYF.

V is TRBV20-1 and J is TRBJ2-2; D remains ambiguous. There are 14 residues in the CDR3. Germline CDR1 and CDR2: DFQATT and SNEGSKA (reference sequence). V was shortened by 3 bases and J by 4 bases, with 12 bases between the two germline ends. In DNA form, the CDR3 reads TGCAGTGCTAGCGGGCCTATGGGCACCGGGGAGCTGTTTTTT. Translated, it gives CSASGPMGTGELFF.

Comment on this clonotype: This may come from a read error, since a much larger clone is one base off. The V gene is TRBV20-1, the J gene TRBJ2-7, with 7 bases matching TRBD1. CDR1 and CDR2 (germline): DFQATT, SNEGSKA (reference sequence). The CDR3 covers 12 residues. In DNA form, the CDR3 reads TGCAATGCACGGGACAGATTCTACGAGCAGTACTTC. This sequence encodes CNARDRFYEQYF.

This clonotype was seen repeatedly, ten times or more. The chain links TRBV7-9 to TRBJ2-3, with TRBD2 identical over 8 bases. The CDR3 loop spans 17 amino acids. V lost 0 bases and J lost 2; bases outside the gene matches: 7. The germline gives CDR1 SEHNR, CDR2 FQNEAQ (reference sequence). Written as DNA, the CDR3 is TGTGCCAGCAGCTTAGCGTATGAACTAGCGGTCACAGATACGCAGTATTTT. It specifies CASSLAYELAVTDTQYF.

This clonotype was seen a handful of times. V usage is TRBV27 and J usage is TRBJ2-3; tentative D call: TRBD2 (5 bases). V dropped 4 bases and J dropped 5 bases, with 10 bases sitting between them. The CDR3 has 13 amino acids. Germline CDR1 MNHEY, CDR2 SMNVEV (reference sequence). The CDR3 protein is CASSWAGGDTQYF. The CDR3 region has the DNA TGTGCCAGCAGTTGGGCAGGAGGAGATACGCAGTATTTT.